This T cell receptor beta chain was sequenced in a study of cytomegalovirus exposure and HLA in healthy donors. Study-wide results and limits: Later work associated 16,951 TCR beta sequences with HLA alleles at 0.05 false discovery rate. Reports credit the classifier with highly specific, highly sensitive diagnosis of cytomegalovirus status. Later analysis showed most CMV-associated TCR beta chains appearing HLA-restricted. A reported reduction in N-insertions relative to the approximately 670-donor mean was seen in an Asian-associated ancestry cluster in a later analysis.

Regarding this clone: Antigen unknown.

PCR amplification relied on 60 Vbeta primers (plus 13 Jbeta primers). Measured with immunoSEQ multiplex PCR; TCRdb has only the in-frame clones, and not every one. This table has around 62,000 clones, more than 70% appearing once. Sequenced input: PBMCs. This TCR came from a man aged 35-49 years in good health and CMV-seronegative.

CDR3 DNA: TGTGCCAGCAGTTTGGTGCGGGGACTAAGGTGGGGCAATGAGCAGTTCTTC. It is translated as CASSLVRGLRWGNEQFF. The chain recombines TRBV28 with TRBJ2-1; 7 positions match TRBD2. The germline CDR1 and CDR2 sequences are MDHEN and SYDVKM. V lost 3 bases and J lost 6; bases outside the gene matches: 14. CDR3 length: 17 residues.